This T cell receptor (beta chain) was sequenced during a study of T cells in Graves' hyperthyroidism and ophthalmopathy. Background on the study: Peripheral blood collection took place at initial diagnosis, before any treatment. Study conclusions and caveats: In blood, most of the thyroid clonotypes expanded above 0.001 were also present.

In this sample, this clonotype turned up a few times. What it binds is unknown. The V gene's germline CDR1 is SGDLS and CDR2 YYNGEE. V shed 3 bases and J shed 1 base, with 11 bases lying between them. The CDR3 consists of 14 residues. Before ophthalmopathy appeared, progressors gave blood at initial hyperthyroidism diagnosis. Researchers amplified the TCR beta CDR3 regions from RNA transcripts. Carried out on the TCR CDR3, a first-round RT-PCR used the HTBI primer set. From the multiplex PCR reads, TCRdb called clonotypes with MiXCR, one entry per CDR3 protein. Among 110,000 to 150,000 distinct CDR3 sequences, approximately 20% were seen once, and the ten largest hold roughly 73%.

This receptor was obtained from a woman aged 45-65 years with Graves' hyperthyroidism that later progressed to Graves' ophthalmopathy. Sequencing was carried out using blood. The J gene is TRBJ2-7, the V gene TRBV9; D uncertain. The CDR3 loop is CASSGGIGSYEQYF. CDR3 in DNA: TGTGCCAGCAGCGGAGGTATAGGGTCCTACGAGCAGTACTTC.